This TCR beta chain is from a study of shared clonotypes between healthy human individuals. Study information: Plates per donor: three CD4 naive, three CD4 memory, two CD8 naive, one CD8 memory. Broader study findings: What naive subsets generally showed was a larger estimated richness than memory subsets showed.

The CDR3 consists of 15 residues. V shed 0 bases and J 1 base; nucleotides not matched to a gene: 2. Germline CDR1 SEHNR, CDR2 FQNEAQ (reference sequence). Turning to this clone: Its antigen is as yet unknown.

A deep-level run was used for the assay. This table comes from immunoSEQ multiplex PCR, and its TCRdb copy is limited to in-frame clones, with some not included. Among roughly 1,600,000 clones listed, 98% to 99% were seen once. This clonotype was sampled from a man aged 30-40 years in good health. The chain joins TRBV7-9 to TRBJ2-5; 7 nucleotides match TRBD1. Sequenced: naive CD4+ T cells sorted from blood. Subset described: CD45RA+ positively selected. The CDR3: CASSLATGAQETQYF. The CDR3 DNA follows: TGTGCCAGCAGCTTAGCCACAGGGGCCCAAGAGACCCAGTACTTC.